The 8 T cell receptor beta chains given below trace back to one sample, sequenced in a study of T-cell reconstitution after alpha-beta-depleted transplantation in children. Unique molecular identifiers were built into the TCRbeta library. Each CDR3 protein gets one entry after TCRdb re-called the PCR reads with MiXCR. The repertoire consists of a few hundred thousand distinct CDR3 sequences, with around 20% occurring once and the leading ten covering 3.8%. This specimen was PBMCs from the stem cell graft donor, taken from the stem cell graft. Receptors were obtained from a human donor who donated a stem cell graft to a child with acute myeloid leukemia.

This clonotype was detected only a few times. The V gene is TRBV28, the J gene TRBJ2-7, with no clear D. CDR1 is MDHEN and CDR2 is SYDVKM in the germline V gene. V was cut by 4 bases and J by 6 bases, with 7 bases left in between. This CDR3 has 11 amino acids. In DNA, the CDR3 is TGTGCCAGCAGTTACTATATCGAGCAGTACTTC. Encoded protein: CASSYYIEQYF.

This clonotype showed up many times. This chain joins TRBV20-1 and TRBJ2-7, with D hard to call. The germline V gene encodes CDR1 DFQATT and CDR2 SNEGSKA (reference sequence). The V and J ends lost 8 bases and 5 bases respectively, with 19 bases between them. The CDR3 spans 13 residues. The CDR3 DNA sequence: TGCAGTATCCTACACGAGCATTTCGACGAGCAGTACTTC. Amino acids: CSILHEHFDEQYF.

The chain couples TRBV4-2 to TRBJ1-2; D perhaps matches TRBD1 (6 bases). The V gene lost 0 bases and the J gene lost 6 bases, with 11 bases spanning the gap. Germline assignment: CDR1 LGHNA and CDR2 YNFKEQ. This CDR3 contains 14 residues. CDR3 nucleotides: TGTGCCAGCAGCCAAGATGGGGGGCGTGATGGCTACACCTTC. Residues: CASSQDGGRDGYTF.

The table lists this clonotype with a few counts. The rearrangement links TRBV20-1 to TRBJ2-1; 16 bases fit TRBD2. With 5 bases clipped from V and 7 bases from J, the junction kept 5 bases outside the gene matches. Germline V CDR1 and CDR2: DFQATT, SNEGSKA (reference sequence). CDR3 length equals 15 residues. CDR3 sequence reads: CSAPGLAGGPNEQFF. The CDR3 nucleotides read TGCAGTGCTCCGGGACTAGCGGGAGGGCCGAATGAGCAGTTCTTC.

The CDR3 region is CAITDGNTGELFF. CDR3 in DNA: TGTGCCATCACGGACGGAAACACCGGGGAGCTGTTTTTT. The rearrangement uses TRBV11-3 and TRBJ2-2; D gene unclear. Germline loops: CDR1 SGHNT, CDR2 YENEEA. V lost 10 bases and J lost 2, with 11 bases in between. The CDR3 loop spans 13 amino acids.

The J gene is TRBJ1-4, the V gene TRBV12-3 or TRBV12-4; tentative D call: TRBD1 (6 bases). This CDR3 has 15 amino acids. Deletions cut 7 bases from V and 1 base from J, with 13 bases between. In DNA, the CDR3 is TGTGCCAGCAATGGAGGGGGGTTAACTAATGAAAAACTGTTTTTT. Its translation is CASNGGGLTNEKLFF.

V and J are TRBV6-4 and TRBJ2-3, with unresolved D. The germline V and J ends were trimmed by 0 bases and 2 bases, with 6 bases remaining between them. Germline loops: CDR1 MRHNA, CDR2 SNTAGT. The CDR3 extends over 14 amino acids. CDR3 region: CASSDSADTDTQYF. For the CDR3, the DNA is TGTGCCAGCAGTGACTCGGCGGACACAGATACGCAGTATTTT.

The V call is TRBV4-1, the J call TRBJ2-5; 9 nucleotides match TRBD1. Germline CDR1 is MGHRA and CDR2 is YSYEKL. The trim removed 0 bases at V and 8 bases at J, leaving 16 bases unmatched. The CDR3 runs to 18 residues. CDR3: CASSQDLLSGQGTSTQYF. CDR3 bases: TGCGCCAGCAGCCAAGATCTTCTGTCGGGACAGGGAACTAGTACCCAGTACTTC.